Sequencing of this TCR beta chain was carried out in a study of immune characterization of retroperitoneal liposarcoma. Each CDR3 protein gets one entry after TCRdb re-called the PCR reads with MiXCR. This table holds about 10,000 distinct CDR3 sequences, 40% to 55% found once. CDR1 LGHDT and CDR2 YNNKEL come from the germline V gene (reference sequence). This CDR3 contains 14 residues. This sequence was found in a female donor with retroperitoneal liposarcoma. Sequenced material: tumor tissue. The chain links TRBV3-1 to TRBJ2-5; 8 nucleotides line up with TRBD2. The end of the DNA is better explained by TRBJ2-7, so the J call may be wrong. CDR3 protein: CASSQVSGSYEQYF. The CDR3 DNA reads TGTGCCAGCAGCCAAGTAAGCGGGAGTTACGAGCAGTACTTC.